These 32 T cell receptor beta chains were all obtained from the same sample, sequenced in a study of CD8 T cells in ankylosing spondylitis. Whole-study findings and limits: Among TCR beta sequences, a motif of several highly homologous variants appeared characteristic of ankylosing spondylitis blood.

These receptors have no identified antigens. Each CDR3 protein is one row after TCRdb ran MiXCR on the 5' RACE reads. Found here are more than 400,000 distinct CDR3 sequences, approximately 5% of them singletons; the top ten hold under 4.5%. Specimen: blood, either unsorted or a sorted T cell fraction (not recorded which). The receptors originated from a male donor with ankylosing spondylitis.

This clonotype showed up many times. CDR3 amino acids: CASSLTSFGDTQYF. In nucleotides, the CDR3 is TGCGCCAGCAGCTTGACTAGCTTCGGAGATACGCAGTATTTT. This rearrangement joins TRBV5-1 to TRBJ2-3; weak D call: TRBD2 (6 bases). The V and J ends lost 1 base and 5 bases respectively, with 11 bases between them. Germline CDR1 SGHRS, CDR2 YFSETQ. The CDR3 loop spans 14 amino acids.

This clonotype was counted many times. J is TRBJ1-2 and V is TRBV11-2; 7 bases are shared with TRBD1. Germline lookup yields CDR1 SGHAT and CDR2 FQNNGV. V trimming: 5 bases; J trimming: 4 bases; junction bases outside the gene matches: 10. CDR3 length equals 15 residues. The CDR3 is CASSSLRDSRYGYTF. The CDR3 coding sequence is TGTGCCAGCAGCAGCCTCCGGGACAGTCGCTATGGCTACACCTTC.

This clonotype was counted many times. This sequence joins TRBV6-5 and TRBJ2-1; tentatively, D is TRBD1 (5 bases). Deletions cut 2 bases from V and 0 bases from J, with 8 bases between. The germline V gene encodes CDR1 MNHEY and CDR2 SVGAGI. This CDR3 comprises 15 residues. The CDR3 bases are TGTGCCAGCAGTTACGGGGCCCCCTCCTACAATGAGCAGTTCTTC. It translates to CASSYGAPSYNEQFF.

This clonotype was observed at least ten times. The chain employs TRBV12-3 or TRBV12-4 and TRBJ2-3, with D possibly being TRBD1 (6 bases). This CDR3 is built from 16 residues. V was pared by 4 bases and J by 3 bases, with 17 bases between. The CDR3 coding sequence is TGTGCCAGCAGTTCCGGGACATGGTTGGGGACAGATACGCAGTATTTT. This encodes CASSSGTWLGTDTQYF.

This clonotype was found a few times. This rearrangement joins TRBV20-1 to TRBJ2-7; the match to TRBD2 covers 11 bases. The CDR3 loop spans 15 amino acids. Germline trimming cut 0 bases from V and 6 bases from J; bases unmatched to any gene: 7. Germline-derived CDR1 and CDR2 are DFQATT and SNEGSKA (reference sequence). CDR3 coding DNA: TGCAGTGCTAGAGATAGACTAGCGGGACAATTCGAGCAGTACTTC. The encoded protein is CSARDRLAGQFEQYF.

This clonotype was seen more than once but under ten times. The genes are TRBV6-2 or TRBV6-3 and TRBJ2-3, with unresolved D. This CDR3 is 15 amino acids long. Trimming shortened V by 2 bases and J by 2 bases, and 11 bases separated the two germline ends. Per germline, CDR1 MNHEY and CDR2 SVGEGT. CDR3 in amino acids: CASSYPEEPTDTQYF. CDR3 coding DNA: TGTGCCAGCAGTTACCCAGAAGAGCCCACAGATACGCAGTATTTT.

This clonotype was detected a few times. The chain combines TRBV5-1 with TRBJ1-6, with TRBD1 matching 8 bases. V was pared by 0 bases and J by 7 bases, with 3 bases of the junction left unmatched. CDR3 size: 15 residues. The germline V gene encodes CDR1 SGHRS and CDR2 YFSETQ. The DNA of the CDR3 is TGCGCCAGCAGCTTGGGACAGGGGTCGAATTCACCCCTCCACTTT. Residues: CASSLGQGSNSPLHF.

Many counts were recorded for this clonotype. The chain couples TRBV28 to TRBJ1-4; D possibly corresponds to TRBD1 (6 bases). V was pared by 5 bases and J by 8 bases, with 21 bases between. The CDR3 is 16 residues long. Germline V gene lookup returns CDR1 MDHEN and CDR2 SYDVKM. In nucleotides, the CDR3 is TGTGCCAGCAGTCCCGGCGGGGGGCAGGGGTTCGAAAAACTGTTTTTT. As protein: CASSPGGGQGFEKLFF.

This rearrangement joins TRBV19 to TRBJ2-2; TRBD2 agrees at 11 bases. The CDR3 runs 17 residues. V lost 4 bases and J lost 4; bases outside the gene matches: 8. CDR1 and CDR2 (germline): LNHDA, SQIVND (reference sequence). The CDR3 here is CASSTSGLAVITGELFF. DNA of the CDR3: TGTGCCAGTAGTACGTCGGGACTAGCGGTTATCACCGGGGAGCTGTTTTTT.

The chain recombines TRBV5-1 with TRBJ2-7; the match to TRBD2 covers 7 bases. J lost 4 bases, V lost 3 bases, and 10 bases had no gene match. The germline CDR1 and CDR2 sequences are SGHRS and YFSETQ. There are 15 residues in the CDR3. CDR3 region: CASSSRPGLPYEQYF. CDR3 bases: TGCGCCAGCAGCTCGAGACCGGGACTACCTTACGAGCAGTACTTC.

This clonotype showed up just a few times. The gene calls are TRBV7-2 and TRBJ2-2, with 7 positions matching TRBD1. CDR3 length: 17 residues. Trimming took 1 base from V and 5 from J; bases not matched to a gene: 10. Germline-derived CDR1 and CDR2 are SGHTA and FQGNSA. In nucleotides, the CDR3 is TGTGCCAGCAGCTTAGGTTCTAGGACAGGCGGAACCGGGGAGCTGTTTTTT. This gives the protein CASSLGSRTGGTGELFF. The entire variable domain, with the rest obtained from reference TRBV7-2 and TRBJ2-2, is as follows: GAGVSQSPSNKVTEKGKDVELRCDPISGHTALYWYRQSLGQGLEFLIYFQGNSAPDKSGLPSDRFSAERTGGSVSTLTIQRTQQEDSAVYLCASSLGSRTGGTGELFFGEGSRLTVL.

At least ten counts were recorded for this clonotype. The V and J genes are TRBV27 and TRBJ1-5, with D maybe TRBD1 (6 bases). Trimming took 5 bases from V and 3 from J, leaving 8 bases between them. CDR3 length: 13 amino acids. Germline assignment: CDR1 MNHEY and CDR2 SMNVEV (reference sequence). The CDR3 region is CASSTGYNQPQHF. For the CDR3, the DNA is TGTGCCAGCAGTACAGGGTACAATCAGCCCCAGCATTTT.

This clonotype was counted many times. Relative to the germline gene, one junction end is altered; a read error may explain this. The rearrangement uses TRBV20-1 and TRBJ1-5; D not certain. CDR1 and CDR2 from the germline V gene are DFQATT and SNEGSKA (reference sequence). The CDR3 extends over 14 amino acids. The CDR3 region has the DNA TGCAGTGCCAGAGACCGATTCAGCAATCAGCCCCAGCATTTT. It is translated as CSARDRFSNQPQHF.

This clonotype occurred many times. As DNA, the CDR3 is TGCAGTGCTAGCGTATGGGCCAAAAACATTCAGTACTTC. This encodes CSASVWAKNIQYF. The genes are TRBV20-1 and TRBJ2-4, with unresolved D. Germline values: CDR1 DFQATT, CDR2 SNEGSKA (reference sequence). V lost 3 bases, J lost 1 base, and 7 bases lay in between. The CDR3 has 13 amino acids.

This clonotype was recorded many times. The V gene is TRBV6-2 or TRBV6-3, the J gene TRBJ2-3; 11 bases match TRBD2. The length of the CDR3 is 15 residues. Unmatched junction bases numbered 7, after V lost 10 bases and J lost 1 base. Per the germline V gene, CDR1 is MNHEY and CDR2 is SVGEGT. CDR3 sequence reads: CAIAPTSGGTDTQYF. The CDR3 DNA reads as TGTGCCATCGCTCCGACTAGCGGGGGCACAGATACGCAGTATTTT.

This clonotype was recorded many times. The chain employs TRBV4-1 and TRBJ1-5; 7 nucleotides line up with TRBD1. This CDR3 contains 19 residues. The J segment lost 0 bases and the V segment lost 1 base, leaving 12 bases of the junction unmatched. Germline loops: CDR1 MGHRA, CDR2 YSYEKL. The CDR3 DNA follows: TGCGCCAGCAGCCAAGTACAGGGGATGAGGGAAAATAGCAATCAGCCCCAGCATTTT. Protein product: CASSQVQGMRENSNQPQHF.

This clonotype has ten or more counts. This chain links TRBV5-1 with TRBJ1-2; D not resolved. CDR3 size: 14 residues. Trimming pared 4 bases from V and 4 bases from J, leaving 14 bases between. In germline, CDR1 is SGHRS, CDR2 YFSETQ. As DNA, the CDR3 is TGCGCCAGCAGCACCGGGTCGGCGGCCTATGGCTACACCTTC. Its translation is CASSTGSAAYGYTF.

The CDR3 region is CASSQDLGQGHQPQHF. As DNA, the CDR3 is TGTGCCAGCAGCCAGGACCTGGGACAGGGGCATCAGCCCCAGCATTTT. The chain uses TRBV4-2 and TRBJ1-5; 10 bases match TRBD1. The CDR3 spans 16 residues. The V segment lost 3 bases and the J segment 5 bases; nucleotides outside the gene matches: 7. The germline V gene encodes CDR1 LGHNA and CDR2 YNFKEQ.

This clonotype was recorded at least ten times. CDR3 nucleotides: TGCAGCGTTGTCCGGGTAGACAATGAGCAGTTCTTC. It translates to CSVVRVDNEQFF. This sequence joins TRBV29-1 and TRBJ2-1; the D is unclear. Trimming removed 4 bases at V and 5 bases at J, with 9 bases between. Looked up from germline, CDR1 is SQVTM and CDR2 is ANQGSEA. The CDR3 totals 12 residues.

This clonotype has ten or more counts. V and J are TRBV29-1 and TRBJ2-1, with TRBD2 as a possible D gene (6 bases). This CDR3 has 13 amino acids. Germline CDR1 reads SQVTM; CDR2 reads ANQGSEA. The V end lost 4 bases, the J end lost 7 bases, and 14 bases lay between the germline ends. CDR3 amino acids: CSVVIGRWNEQFF. The CDR3 region has the DNA TGCAGCGTTGTGATCGGGAGATGGAATGAGCAGTTCTTC.

This clonotype showed up many times. The J gene is TRBJ2-7, the V gene TRBV20-1; D may be TRBD1 or TRBD2 (5 bases each). The length of the CDR3 is 14 residues. Germline CDR1 is DFQATT and CDR2 is SNEGSKA (reference sequence). V gave up 8 bases and J gave up 2 bases, with 19 bases separating them. Here the CDR3 reads CSTRLGGVTYEQYF. CDR3 DNA sequence: TGCAGTACTCGCCTTGGGGGAGTAACCTACGAGCAGTACTTC.

This clonotype was counted many times. The genes are TRBV29-1 and TRBJ2-7; 9 bases line up with TRBD1. The CDR3 runs to 13 residues. Germline V gene sequence: CDR1 SQVTM, CDR2 ANQGSEA. Trimming at V came to 4 bases and at J to 2 bases, leaving 3 bases not matched to a gene. CDR3 residues: CSVGTGETYEQYF. In nucleotides, the CDR3 is TGCAGCGTTGGGACAGGGGAGACCTACGAGCAGTACTTC.

J is TRBJ2-5 and V is TRBV20-1; no clear D. Germline V CDR1 and CDR2: DFQATT, SNEGSKA (reference sequence). The length of the CDR3 is 12 residues. V lost 7 bases and J 5 bases, leaving 14 bases between the germline ends. Here the CDR3 reads CSVFRSDETQYF. CDR3 DNA: TGCAGTGTTTTCCGTTCAGACGAGACCCAGTACTTC.

This clonotype was observed at least ten times. The chain combines TRBV6-2 or TRBV6-3 with TRBJ2-3, with no clear D. The V end lost 6 bases, the J end lost 2 bases, and 6 bases lay between the germline ends. The germline V gene encodes CDR1 MNHEY and CDR2 SVGEGT. The CDR3 consists of 12 residues. The CDR3 nucleotides are TGTGCCAGCAGGATATACACAGATACGCAGTATTTT. It is translated as CASRIYTDTQYF.

This clonotype appeared many times. The genes are TRBV7-2 and TRBJ2-3; TRBD1 might be the D (7 bases). V was pared by 5 bases and J by 3 bases, with 21 bases between. The CDR3 runs to 17 residues. The germline V gene encodes CDR1 SGHTA and CDR2 FQGNSA. DNA of the CDR3: TGTGCCAGCAGCCTGCCTACCAGGGGGAGGTTAACAGATACGCAGTATTTT. Translated, it gives CASSLPTRGRLTDTQYF.

This clonotype was picked up many times. The CDR3 protein is CASSLTRGPEAFF. The CDR3 region has the DNA TGTGCCAGCAGCCTTACCCGGGGCCCTGAAGCTTTCTTT. The chain combines TRBV7-9 with TRBJ1-1; possibly TRBD1 for D (5 bases). CDR3 size: 13 residues. V lost 5 bases, J lost 6 bases, and 13 bases lay in between. CDR1 and CDR2 (germline): SEHNR, FQNEAQ (reference sequence).

This clonotype was detected many times. The rearrangement links TRBV28 to TRBJ2-3; TRBD1 matches at 10 bases. J lost 4 bases, V lost 3 bases, and 10 bases had no gene match. This CDR3 region has 17 residues. Germline V CDR1 and CDR2: MDHEN, SYDVKM. In nucleotides, the CDR3 is TGTGCCAGCAGTTTGCCATTGACAGGGGGCGCCTCAGATACGCAGTATTTT. Translating gives CASSLPLTGGASDTQYF. Drawing the rest from reference TRBV28 and TRBJ2-3, the complete variable domain is DVKVTQSSRYLVKRTGEKVFLECVQDMDHENMFWYRQDPGLGLRLIYFSYDVKMKEKGDIPEGYSVSREKKERFSLILESASTNQTSMYLCASSLPLTGGASDTQYFGPGTRLTVL.

This clonotype was recorded at least ten times. The V and J genes are TRBV5-1 and TRBJ2-2; tentative D call: TRBD1 (7 bases). The CDR3 extends over 19 amino acids. V lost 0 bases and J lost 0, with 18 bases in between. Germline loops: CDR1 SGHRS, CDR2 YFSETQ. The CDR3 protein is CASSLANAGGLANTGELFF. CDR3 coding DNA: TGCGCCAGCAGCTTGGCCAATGCAGGGGGGCTAGCGAACACCGGGGAGCTGTTTTTT. The variable domain in full, with the rest retrieved from reference TRBV5-1 and TRBJ2-2, is KAGVTQTPRYLIKTRGQQVTLSCSPISGHRSVSWYQQTPGQGLQFLFEYFSETQRNKGNFPGRFSGRQFSNSRSEMNVSTLELGDSALYLCASSLANAGGLANTGELFFGEGSRLTVL.

This clonotype was picked up many times. J is TRBJ2-7 and V is TRBV20-1; D unresolved. V lost 4 bases to trimming and J lost 0 bases, with 7 bases between them. Germline V gene lookup returns CDR1 DFQATT and CDR2 SNEGSKA (reference sequence). The CDR3 is 12 residues long. CDR3 residues: CSATMGSYEQYF. DNA for the CDR3: TGCAGTGCTACCATGGGCTCCTACGAGCAGTACTTC.

This clonotype was recorded a few times. This chain connects TRBV7-9 to TRBJ2-1; D possibly matches TRBD1 or TRBD2 (5 bases each). V lost 8 bases, J lost 1 base, and 18 bases lay in between. The CDR3 has 16 amino acids. Looked up from germline, CDR1 is SEHNR and CDR2 is FQNEAQ (reference sequence). CDR3 in DNA: TGTGCCAGCTCCCGGGGCAGCTTCCGTTCCTACAATGAGCAGTTCTTC. Translated, it gives CASSRGSFRSYNEQFF.

This clonotype was counted ten times or more. This chain links TRBV20-1 with TRBJ2-3, with D possibly TRBD2 on 7 matching bases. The V gene's germline CDR1 is DFQATT and CDR2 SNEGSKA (reference sequence). The CDR3 contains 13 residues. Trimming removed 5 bases at V and 7 bases at J, with 16 bases between. The CDR3, as DNA: TGCAGTGCTGGGAGGGGGGCACCTTATACGCAGTATTTT. This gives the protein CSAGRGAPYTQYF.

This clonotype was counted many times. This chain joins TRBV12-3 or TRBV12-4 and TRBJ1-5, with D possibly TRBD1 on 5 matching bases. V was clipped by 6 bases and J by 6 bases, with 12 bases between them. This CDR3 has 13 amino acids. CDR3 in amino acids: CASRGGGSQPQHF. CDR3 nucleotides: TGTGCCAGCAGGGGTGGGGGGAGTCAGCCCCAGCATTTT.